Shown below are 21 T cell receptor beta chains from a single sample sequenced in a study of blood T cell repertoires in COVID-19. The assay was immunoSEQ multiplex PCR, and TCRdb's table has in-frame clones only and misses some. The table shows about 210,000 clones, with about 85% occurring only once. The source material was PBMCs or T cells enriched from blood (not recorded which). The source is a woman in her forties in a cohort exposed to, infected with or recovered from COVID-19 (not recorded which).

A note on this clone: Mismatch with germline at one junction end may stem from a read error. V usage is TRBV4-1 and J usage is TRBJ1-4; the match to TRBD1 covers 7 bases. Germline V gives CDR1 MGHRA, CDR2 YSYEKL. The CDR3 contains 17 residues. CDR3 bases: TGCGCCAGCAGCCAACCAAGACAGGGCGGTCCTAATGAAAAATTGTTTTTT. It specifies CASSQPRQGGPNEKLFF.

This clone was recorded a few times. The chain carries TRBV6-2 or TRBV6-3 and TRBJ1-1, with TRBD1 as a possible D gene (5 bases). The germline V gene encodes CDR1 MNHEY and CDR2 SVGEGT. V was shortened by 6 bases and J by 4 bases, with 12 bases between the two germline ends. This CDR3 comprises 13 residues. The CDR3 DNA follows: TGTGCCAGCAGCTCGACAGAATCCACTGAAGCTTTCTTT. This encodes CASSSTESTEAFF.

The V call is TRBV6-5, the J call TRBJ1-1; D remains unclear. Germline V gene sequence: CDR1 MNHEY, CDR2 SVGAGI. The CDR3 spans 14 residues. Trimming pared 0 bases from V and 2 bases from J, leaving 7 bases between. In nucleotides, the CDR3 is TGTGCCAGCAGTTACTCGGTAGCTAACACTGAAGCTTTCTTT. Its protein is CASSYSVANTEAFF.

This sequence joins TRBV2 and TRBJ2-7, with D possibly TRBD2 on 5 matching bases. Trimming left V 8 bases short and J 3 bases short, with 14 bases between. The CDR3 has 13 residues. Germline loops: CDR1 SNHLY, CDR2 FYNNEI. CDR3 nucleotide sequence: TGTGCCAGCTGTCCTCCCGGGGACTACGAGCAGTACTTC. Amino acid sequence: CASCPPGDYEQYF.

This CDR3 is CASSQAETGHEKLFF. The CDR3 bases are TGCGCCAGCAGCCAAGCGGAGACAGGGCATGAAAAACTGTTTTTT. The rearrangement links TRBV4-1 to TRBJ1-4, with 7 bases lining up with TRBD1. The V segment lost 1 base and the J segment 6 bases; nucleotides outside the gene matches: 5. The CDR3 runs 15 residues. Germline V lookup: CDR1 MGHRA, CDR2 YSYEKL.

The chain uses TRBV6-1 and TRBJ1-5; D might be TRBD1 (6 bases). Trimming stripped 2 bases from V and 0 bases from J, with 14 bases between. The CDR3 has 17 residues. Germline V gene lookup returns CDR1 MNHNS and CDR2 SASEGT. The CDR3 DNA is TGTGCCAGCAGTGAATGGGGGCAGGGGTATAGCAATCAGCCCCAGCATTTT. It is translated as CASSEWGQGYSNQPQHF.

The gene calls are TRBV27 and TRBJ1-1, with 7 bases that match TRBD1. This CDR3 region has 14 residues. Per germline, CDR1 MNHEY and CDR2 SMNVEV (reference sequence). V lost 5 bases and J lost 4; bases outside the gene matches: 7. The CDR3 protein is CASSVDREVTEAFF. CDR3 nucleotide sequence: TGTGCCAGCAGTGTCGACAGGGAGGTCACTGAAGCTTTCTTT.

This chain links TRBV20-1 with TRBJ1-3; no reliable D call. V was trimmed by 3 bases and J by 0 bases, leaving 9 bases between them. This CDR3 spans 14 amino acids. Germline V gives CDR1 DFQATT, CDR2 SNEGSKA (reference sequence). The CDR3 spells CSASVRASGNTIYF. DNA of the CDR3: TGCAGTGCTAGTGTCCGCGCCTCTGGAAACACCATATATTTT.

V gene TRBV30 combines with J gene TRBJ2-1; perhaps TRBD1 as D (6 bases). Trimming left V 6 bases short and J 8 bases short, with 20 bases between. The CDR3 sequence is 14 residues long. Per the germline V gene, CDR1 is GTSNPN and CDR2 is SVGIG (reference sequence). The CDR3 nucleotides are TGTGCCTGTAACAGGGAGATTTCCTCGGATGAGCAGTTCTTC. This gives the protein CACNREISSDEQFF.

The rearrangement uses TRBV24-1 and TRBJ1-1; no firm D call. The CDR3 is 13 residues long. CDR1 is KGHDR, CDR2 SFDVKD, per germline. The V end lost 2 bases, the J end lost 1 base, and 4 bases lay between the germline ends. DNA for the CDR3: TGTGCCACCAGTGATTCGGGGAACACTGAAGCTTTCTTT. Translated: CATSDSGNTEAFF.

The V gene is TRBV2, the J gene TRBJ1-1; D gene unclear. This CDR3 region has 17 residues. V lost 6 bases and J lost 0, with 20 bases in between. Germline CDR1 is SNHLY and CDR2 is FYNNEI. CDR3 in amino acids: CASRLTATLPMNTEAFF. The CDR3 region has the DNA TGTGCCAGCAGACTTACAGCCACCTTACCAATGAACACTGAAGCTTTCTTT. The full variable domain, its missing parts supplied by reference TRBV2 and TRBJ1-1, is EPEVTQTPSHQVTQMGQEVILRCVPISNHLYFYWYRQILGQKVEFLVSFYNNEISEKSEIFDDQFSVERPDGSNFTLKIRSTKLEDSAMYFCASRLTATLPMNTEAFFGQGTRLTVV.

The genes are TRBV5-1 and TRBJ2-3; TRBD1 agrees at 8 bases. V lost 6 bases and J lost 1; bases outside the gene matches: 4. The CDR3 extends over 14 amino acids. Germline CDR1 is SGHRS and CDR2 is YFSETQ. CDR3 region: CASMGTGGTDTQYF. The DNA of the CDR3 is TGCGCCAGCATGGGGACAGGAGGCACAGATACGCAGTATTTT. Full variable domain (remainder filled in from reference TRBV5-1 and TRBJ2-3): KAGVTQTPRYLIKTRGQQVTLSCSPISGHRSVSWYQQTPGQGLQFLFEYFSETQRNKGNFPGRFSGRQFSNSRSEMNVSTLELGDSALYLCASMGTGGTDTQYFGPGTRLTVL.

The chain employs TRBV4-1 and TRBJ2-3; 7 nucleotides align to TRBD1. The germline V gene encodes CDR1 MGHRA and CDR2 YSYEKL. Trimming at V came to 5 bases and at J to 2 bases, leaving 4 bases not matched to a gene. The CDR3 loop spans 14 amino acids. The CDR3 protein is CASSSGTDTDTQYF. DNA for the CDR3: TGCGCCAGCAGCTCCGGGACAGACACAGATACGCAGTATTTT.

This clone was picked up a small number of times. This chain joins TRBV28 and TRBJ2-1; 7 bases agree with TRBD1. V was clipped by 5 bases and J by 3 bases; unmatched bases: 10. Looked up from germline, CDR1 is MDHEN and CDR2 is SYDVKM. CDR3 length: 16 residues. CDR3 protein: CASSPYRGGGYNEQFF. CDR3 in DNA: TGTGCCAGCAGTCCTTACAGGGGTGGAGGCTACAATGAGCAGTTCTTC.

The genes are TRBV19 and TRBJ1-1; D gene ambiguous. The CDR3 spans 13 residues. The germline V gene encodes CDR1 LNHDA and CDR2 SQIVND (reference sequence). V was cut by 7 bases and J by 1 base, with 10 bases left in between. CDR3 coding DNA: TGTGCCAGTACCATGGGCAGGAACACTGAAGCTTTCTTT. This gives the protein CASTMGRNTEAFF.

The chain uses TRBV11-2 and TRBJ1-1; 10 bases line up with TRBD1. The V segment lost 5 bases and the J segment 4 bases; nucleotides outside the gene matches: 1. The CDR3 contains 13 residues. Looked up from germline, CDR1 is SGHAT and CDR2 is FQNNGV. CDR3 bases: TGTGCCAGCAGCGGGGACAGGGGCACTGAAGCTTTCTTT. It is translated as CASSGDRGTEAFF.

J is TRBJ2-3 and V is TRBV5-1, with a tentative D call TRBD2 (6 bases). Germline V CDR1 and CDR2: SGHRS, YFSETQ. The V gene lost 6 bases and the J gene lost 2 bases, with 13 bases spanning the gap. This CDR3 spans 14 amino acids. CDR3 in DNA: TGCGCCAGCACCCTGGGACTCTCCACAGATACGCAGTATTTT. It translates to CASTLGLSTDTQYF.

The chain joins TRBV6-1 to TRBJ1-6; 8 nucleotides match TRBD1. Trimming removed 5 bases from V and 9 bases from J; junction bases left unmatched: 6. The CDR3 length is 14 residues. The germline V gene encodes CDR1 MNHNS and CDR2 SASEGT. The chain's CDR3 is CASSTDRAGSPLHF. CDR3 sequence (DNA): TGTGCCAGCAGTACGGACAGGGCAGGTTCACCCCTCCACTTT.

This CDR3 reads CASSLEETGVDYGYTF. For the CDR3, the DNA is TGTGCCAGCAGCTTGGAGGAGACAGGGGTTGACTATGGCTACACCTTC. This sequence joins TRBV5-4 and TRBJ1-2; the match to TRBD1 covers 8 bases. CDR1 and CDR2 from the germline V gene are SGHNT and YYREEE (reference sequence). The CDR3 has 16 residues. The ends lost 0 bases at V and 3 bases at J; junction bases unmatched: 7.

The chain has TRBV30 and TRBJ1-2, with 10 nucleotides matching TRBD1. The V gene's germline CDR1 is GTSNPN and CDR2 SVGIG (reference sequence). The CDR3 spans 14 residues. The J segment lost 6 bases and the V segment lost 1 base, leaving 5 bases of the junction unmatched. Written as DNA, the CDR3 is TGTGCCTGGAGTGGGACAGGGGGTATGGATGGCTACACCTTC. This encodes CAWSGTGGMDGYTF.

The chain uses TRBV5-6 and TRBJ2-1; D unclear. The V end was cut by 0 bases, the J end by 7 bases, with 14 bases between. CDR1 and CDR2 from the germline V gene are SGHDT and YYEEEE. The CDR3 covers 15 residues. CDR3 DNA sequence: TGTGCCAGCAGCTTGGCCGGCAGGCAGTGGAATGAGCAGTTCTTC. Protein product: CASSLAGRQWNEQFF.